One and the same sample provided the 14 T cell receptor beta chains below, sequenced in a study of siplizumab effects on memory and regulatory T cells. Clones were sequenced by immunoSEQ multiplex PCR, and TCRdb holds only the in-frame ones, with some missing. The sample includes nearly 85,000 clones, 80% to 90% of them seen just once. The sequenced sample was Tregs sorted from blood. These receptors all stem from a human donor in good health.

The table lists this clone with a count of one. V usage is TRBV5-4 and J usage is TRBJ2-3, with no clear D. Germline V lookup: CDR1 SGHNT, CDR2 YYREEE (reference sequence). This CDR3 is 15 amino acids long. Trimming removed 0 bases from V and 7 bases from J, with 15 bases in between. In DNA, the CDR3 is TGTGCCAGCAGCTTGGAGGCTGGACGGATGCATACGCAGTATTTT. Encoded protein: CASSLEAGRMHTQYF.

This clone ranks as medium-sized. The chain employs TRBV28 and TRBJ2-1; the D gene is possibly TRBD1 (6 bases). Germline loops: CDR1 MDHEN, CDR2 SYDVKM. CDR3 length equals 15 residues. V was cut by 4 bases and J by 7 bases, with 17 bases left in between. This chain's CDR3 is CASSYPTGSGNEQFF. CDR3 DNA sequence: TGTGCCAGCAGTTACCCGACAGGATCCGGGAATGAGCAGTTCTTC.

V is TRBV28 and J is TRBJ1-2, with D hard to call. CDR1 is MDHEN and CDR2 is SYDVKM in the germline V gene. There are 13 residues in the CDR3. V lost 5 bases and J 1 base, leaving 8 bases between the germline ends. The CDR3 region has the DNA TGTGCCAGCAGTACCGGCATTAACTATGGCTACACCTTC. Its translation is CASSTGINYGYTF.

The chain joins TRBV12-5 to TRBJ1-2, with TRBD1 as a possible D gene (6 bases). Germline values: CDR1 LGHNT, CDR2 FRNRAP. The CDR3 consists of 12 residues. Trimming took off 5 bases at V and 5 bases at J, with 9 bases between the two ends. The CDR3: CASGTGTYGYTF. CDR3 in DNA: TGTGCTAGTGGTACAGGGACATATGGCTACACCTTC.

This clone has just a few counts. V and J are TRBV27 and TRBJ1-6, with D maybe TRBD1 (5 bases). Trimming shortened V by 2 bases and J by 7 bases, and 9 bases separated the two germline ends. CDR3 length equals 14 residues. Germline CDR1 MNHEY, CDR2 SMNVEV (reference sequence). The CDR3: CASSLPGWNSPLHF. The CDR3 nucleotides read TGTGCCAGCAGTTTACCAGGGTGGAATTCACCCCTCCACTTT.

The chain joins TRBV2 to TRBJ1-2; TRBD1 is a possible D gene (5 bases). V gave up 4 bases and J gave up 2 bases, with 8 bases separating them. Germline CDR1 SNHLY, CDR2 FYNNEI. The CDR3 spans 13 residues. DNA of the CDR3: TGTGCCAGCAGTGTGGCAGGGAACTATGGCTACACCTTC. Translating gives CASSVAGNYGYTF.

The chain joins TRBV5-1 to TRBJ1-2; perhaps TRBD1 as D (5 bases). The CDR3 is 15 residues long. Germline loops: CDR1 SGHRS, CDR2 YFSETQ. V lost 0 bases to trimming and J lost 1 base, with 10 bases between them. CDR3 sequence: CASSLAGDLNYGYTF. CDR3 in DNA: TGCGCCAGCAGCTTGGCGGGGGACCTTAACTATGGCTACACCTTC.

This chain joins TRBV7-2 and TRBJ2-1; a possible D gene is TRBD1 (6 bases). With 4 bases removed from V and 4 bases from J, the gap between germline ends came to 17 bases. Germline V gives CDR1 SGHTA, CDR2 FQGNSA. CDR3 length equals 16 residues. The CDR3 sequence is CASSSEPGQGYNEQFF. The DNA for the CDR3 is TGTGCCAGCAGCTCAGAACCGGGACAAGGGTACAATGAGCAGTTCTTC.

This sequence joins TRBV7-3 and TRBJ2-1; 8 bases agree with TRBD1. Germline CDR1 SGHTA, CDR2 FQGTGA. The J segment lost 8 bases and the V segment lost 2 bases, leaving 11 bases of the junction unmatched. The CDR3 has 16 amino acids. Here the CDR3 DNA reads TGTGCCAGCAGCTTAGGTGGGACAGGTGCGACGGATGAGCAGTTCTTC. As protein: CASSLGGTGATDEQFF.

CDR3 region: CASSSASYEQYF. CDR3 nucleotide sequence: TGTGCCAGCAGCTCAGCCTCCTACGAGCAGTACTTC. The chain employs TRBV7-9 and TRBJ2-7; D gene uncertain. Germline V gives CDR1 SEHNR, CDR2 FQNEAQ (reference sequence). The CDR3 is made up of 12 amino acids. V lost 4 bases and J lost 0, with 4 bases in between.

The J gene is TRBJ2-7, the V gene TRBV14; no firm D call. CDR3 length: 15 residues. The V end lost 5 bases, the J end lost 4 bases, and 18 bases lay between the germline ends. Germline V CDR1 and CDR2: SGHDN, FVKESK. The CDR3 DNA reads as TGTGCCAGCAGCTATGACCGGGTCACAATTTACGAGCAGTACTTC. It translates to CASSYDRVTIYEQYF.

The chain uses TRBV5-1 and TRBJ1-1; no clear D. Germline V gene data show CDR1 as SGHRS and CDR2 as YFSETQ. Trimming removed 4 bases at V and 3 bases at J, with 10 bases between. The CDR3 length is 13 residues. The CDR3 coding sequence is TGCGCCAGCAGCCCGGGTTGGGACACTGAAGCTTTCTTT. Protein product: CASSPGWDTEAFF.

The chain has TRBV12-5 and TRBJ2-2; a possible D gene is TRBD1 (6 bases). The CDR3 contains 16 residues. Trimming left V 2 bases short and J 1 base short, with 11 bases between. CDR1 is LGHNT and CDR2 is FRNRAP in the germline V gene. CDR3 in DNA: TGTGCTAGTGGTTTGAAGAGGACAGTGAACACCGGGGAGCTGTTTTTT. Translating it yields CASGLKRTVNTGELFF.

This clone appeared a single time. The genes are TRBV28 and TRBJ1-4; the D gene is possibly TRBD1 (5 bases). This CDR3 is 12 amino acids long. Per the germline V gene, CDR1 is MDHEN and CDR2 is SYDVKM. The V end was cut by 2 bases, the J end by 8 bases, with 6 bases between. The CDR3: CASSLKGEKLFF. The CDR3 nucleotides read TGTGCCAGCAGTTTAAAGGGGGAAAAACTGTTTTTT.